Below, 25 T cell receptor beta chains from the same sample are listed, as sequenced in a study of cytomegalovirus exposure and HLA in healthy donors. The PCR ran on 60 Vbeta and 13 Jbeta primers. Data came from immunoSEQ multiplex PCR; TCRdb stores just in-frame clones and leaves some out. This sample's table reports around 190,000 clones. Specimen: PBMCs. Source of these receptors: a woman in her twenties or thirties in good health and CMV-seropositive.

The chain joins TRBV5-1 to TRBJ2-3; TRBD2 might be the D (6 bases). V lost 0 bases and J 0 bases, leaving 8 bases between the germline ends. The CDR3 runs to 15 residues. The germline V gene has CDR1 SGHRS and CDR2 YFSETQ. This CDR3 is CASSLVAESTDTQYF. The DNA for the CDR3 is TGCGCCAGCAGCTTGGTAGCGGAAAGCACAGATACGCAGTATTTT.

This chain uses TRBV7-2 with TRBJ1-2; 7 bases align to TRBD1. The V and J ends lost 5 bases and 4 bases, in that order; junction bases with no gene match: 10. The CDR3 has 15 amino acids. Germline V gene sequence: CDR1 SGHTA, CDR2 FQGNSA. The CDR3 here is CASSPQTGPFYGYTF. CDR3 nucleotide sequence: TGTGCCAGCAGCCCACAGACAGGGCCGTTCTATGGCTACACCTTC. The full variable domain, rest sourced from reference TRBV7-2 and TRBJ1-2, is GAGVSQSPSNKVTEKGKDVELRCDPISGHTALYWYRQSLGQGLEFLIYFQGNSAPDKSGLPSDRFSAERTGGSVSTLTIQRTQQEDSAVYLCASSPQTGPFYGYTFGSGTRLTVV.

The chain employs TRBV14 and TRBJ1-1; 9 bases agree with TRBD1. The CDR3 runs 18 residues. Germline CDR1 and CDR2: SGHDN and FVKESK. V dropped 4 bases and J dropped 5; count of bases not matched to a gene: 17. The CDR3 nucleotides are TGTGCCAGCAGCCGAGAAGCGGACCCGGACAGGGGAGGGACTGAAGCTTTCTTT. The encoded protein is CASSREADPDRGGTEAFF.

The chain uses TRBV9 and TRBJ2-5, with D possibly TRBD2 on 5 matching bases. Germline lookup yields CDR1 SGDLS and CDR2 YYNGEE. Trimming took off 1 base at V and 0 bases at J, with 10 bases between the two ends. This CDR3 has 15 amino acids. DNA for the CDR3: TGTGCCAGCAGCGTATCGGGGTGGTACCAAGAGACCCAGTACTTC. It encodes CASSVSGWYQETQYF.

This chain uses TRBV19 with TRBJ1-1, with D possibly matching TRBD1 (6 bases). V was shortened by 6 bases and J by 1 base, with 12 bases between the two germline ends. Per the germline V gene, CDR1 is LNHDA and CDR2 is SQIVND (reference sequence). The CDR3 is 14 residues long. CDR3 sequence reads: CASSPVDRNTEAFF. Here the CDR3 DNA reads TGTGCCAGTAGCCCTGTGGACAGGAACACTGAAGCTTTCTTT.

CDR3 protein: CATSRPPGQGNTGELFF. The CDR3, as DNA: TGTGCCACCAGCAGACCACCGGGACAGGGGAACACCGGGGAGCTGTTTTTT. V gene TRBV15 combines with J gene TRBJ2-2; TRBD1 aligns across 9 bases. V lost 2 bases, J lost 1 base, and 5 bases stayed unmatched. The length of the CDR3 is 17 residues. Germline V gene sequence: CDR1 LNHNV, CDR2 YYDKDF (reference sequence).

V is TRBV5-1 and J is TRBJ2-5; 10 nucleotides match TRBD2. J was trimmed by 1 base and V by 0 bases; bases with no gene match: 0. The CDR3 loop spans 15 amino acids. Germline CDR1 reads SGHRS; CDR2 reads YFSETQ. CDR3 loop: CASSLVAGGQETQYF. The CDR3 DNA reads TGCGCCAGCAGCTTGGTAGCGGGGGGCCAAGAGACCCAGTACTTC.

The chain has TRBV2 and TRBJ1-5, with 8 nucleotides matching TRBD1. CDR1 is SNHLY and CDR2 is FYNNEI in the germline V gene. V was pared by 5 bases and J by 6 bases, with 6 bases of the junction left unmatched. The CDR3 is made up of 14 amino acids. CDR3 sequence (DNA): TGTGCCAGCAGTTCGGACAGGGTGGGTCAGCCCCAGCATTTT. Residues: CASSSDRVGQPQHF.

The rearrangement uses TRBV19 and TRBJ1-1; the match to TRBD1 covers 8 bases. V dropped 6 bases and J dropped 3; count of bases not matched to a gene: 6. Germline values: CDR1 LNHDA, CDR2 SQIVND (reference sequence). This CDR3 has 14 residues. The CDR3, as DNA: TGTGCCAGTAGCGAAGACAGGGGATACACTGAAGCTTTCTTT. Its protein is CASSEDRGYTEAFF.

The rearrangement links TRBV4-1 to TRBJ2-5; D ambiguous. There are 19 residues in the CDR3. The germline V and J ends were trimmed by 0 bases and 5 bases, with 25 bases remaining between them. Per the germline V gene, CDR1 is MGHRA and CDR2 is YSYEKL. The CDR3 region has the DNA TGCGCCAGCAGCCAAGACGATCGTAGAGCGCGAACCCCTCGGGAGACCCAGTACTTC. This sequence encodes CASSQDDRRARTPRETQYF.

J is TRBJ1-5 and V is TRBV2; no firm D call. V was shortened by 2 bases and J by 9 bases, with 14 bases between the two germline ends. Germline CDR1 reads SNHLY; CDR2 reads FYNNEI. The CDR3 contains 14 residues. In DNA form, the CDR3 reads TGTGCCAGCAGTGAAAATGAGGGCTCATGGCCCCAGCATTTT. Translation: CASSENEGSWPQHF. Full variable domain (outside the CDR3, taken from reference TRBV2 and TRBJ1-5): EPEVTQTPSHQVTQMGQEVILRCVPISNHLYFYWYRQILGQKVEFLVSFYNNEISEKSEIFDDQFSVERPDGSNFTLKIRSTKLEDSAMYFCASSENEGSWPQHFGDGTRLSIL.

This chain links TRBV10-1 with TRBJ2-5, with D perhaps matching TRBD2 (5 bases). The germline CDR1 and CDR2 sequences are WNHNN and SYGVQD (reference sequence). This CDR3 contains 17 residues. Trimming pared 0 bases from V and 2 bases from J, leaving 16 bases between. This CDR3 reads CASSESAGSVGQETQYF. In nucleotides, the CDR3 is TGCGCCAGCAGTGAGTCTGCGGGTTCGGTGGGTCAAGAGACCCAGTACTTC.

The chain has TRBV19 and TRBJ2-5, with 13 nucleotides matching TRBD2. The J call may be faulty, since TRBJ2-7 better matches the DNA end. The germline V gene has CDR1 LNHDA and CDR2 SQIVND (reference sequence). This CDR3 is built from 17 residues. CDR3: CASSLRTSGGRSYEQYF. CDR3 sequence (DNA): TGTGCCAGTAGTCTTCGGACTAGCGGGGGCCGCTCCTACGAGCAGTACTTC.

The CDR3 nucleotides read TGCGCCAGCAGCCAAGATTCACTAGCGGGGGTATACAATGAGCAGTTCTTC. This translates into CASSQDSLAGVYNEQFF. The V and J genes are TRBV4-1 and TRBJ2-1, with 11 bases lining up with TRBD2. CDR3 size: 17 residues. The germline CDR1 and CDR2 sequences are MGHRA and YSYEKL. The junction had 5 bases not matched to a gene; V was cut back by 0 bases and J by 4 bases.

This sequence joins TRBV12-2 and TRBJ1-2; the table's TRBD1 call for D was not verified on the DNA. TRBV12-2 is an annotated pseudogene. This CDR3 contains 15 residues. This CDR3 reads CASRLTATGLNGYTF. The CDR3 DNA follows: TGTGCAAGTCGCTTAACCGCGACAGGGCTTAATGGCTACACCTTC.

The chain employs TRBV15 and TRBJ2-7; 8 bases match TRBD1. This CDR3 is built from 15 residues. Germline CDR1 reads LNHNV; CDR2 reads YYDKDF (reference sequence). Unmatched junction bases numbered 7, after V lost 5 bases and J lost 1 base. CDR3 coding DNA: TGTGCCACCAGCTCCGACAGGGGTATGTCCTACGAGCAGTACTTC. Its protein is CATSSDRGMSYEQYF.

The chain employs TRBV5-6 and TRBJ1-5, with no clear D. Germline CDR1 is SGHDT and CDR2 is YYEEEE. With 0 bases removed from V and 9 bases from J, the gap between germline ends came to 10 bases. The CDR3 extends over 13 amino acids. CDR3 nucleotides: TGTGCCAGCAGCTTGGGCACAGTACCGCCCCAGCATTTT. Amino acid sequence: CASSLGTVPPQHF.

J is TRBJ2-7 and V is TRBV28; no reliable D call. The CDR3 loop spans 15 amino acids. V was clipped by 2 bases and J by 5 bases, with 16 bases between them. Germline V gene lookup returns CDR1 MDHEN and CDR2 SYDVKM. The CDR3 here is CASSLPPSGANEQYF. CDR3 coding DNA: TGTGCCAGCAGTTTACCTCCATCGGGTGCGAACGAGCAGTACTTC.

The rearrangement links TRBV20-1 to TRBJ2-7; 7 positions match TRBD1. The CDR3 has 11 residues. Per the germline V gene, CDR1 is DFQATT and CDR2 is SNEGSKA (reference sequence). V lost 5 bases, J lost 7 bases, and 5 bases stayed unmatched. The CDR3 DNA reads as TGCAGTGCTGACAGGGTGGGGGAGCAGTACTTC. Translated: CSADRVGEQYF.

CDR3 bases: TGCAGCGTTGATCTCTCTGGGGCCAACGTCCTGACTTTC. Translation gives CSVDLSGANVLTF. The chain recombines TRBV29-1 with TRBJ2-6; D gene unclear. CDR3 size: 13 residues. The V gene's germline CDR1 is SQVTM and CDR2 ANQGSEA. With 3 bases removed from V and 0 bases from J, the gap between germline ends came to 3 bases.

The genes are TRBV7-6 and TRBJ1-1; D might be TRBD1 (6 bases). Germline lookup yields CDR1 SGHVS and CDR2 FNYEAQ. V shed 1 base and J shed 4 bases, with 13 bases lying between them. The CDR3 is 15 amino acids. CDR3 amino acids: CASSLGSGGSTEAFF. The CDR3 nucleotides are TGTGCCAGCAGCTTAGGTTCGGGGGGCTCCACTGAAGCTTTCTTT.

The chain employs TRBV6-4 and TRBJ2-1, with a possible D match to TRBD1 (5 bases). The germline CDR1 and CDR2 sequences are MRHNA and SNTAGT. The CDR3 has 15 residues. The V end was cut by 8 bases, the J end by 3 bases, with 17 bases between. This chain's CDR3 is CASPRSQGHYNEQFF. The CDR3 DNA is TGTGCCAGCCCCCGGAGCCAGGGCCACTACAATGAGCAGTTCTTC.

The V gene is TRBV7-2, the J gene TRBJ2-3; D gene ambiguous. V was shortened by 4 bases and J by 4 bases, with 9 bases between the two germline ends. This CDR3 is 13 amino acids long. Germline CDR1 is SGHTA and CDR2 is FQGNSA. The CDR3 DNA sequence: TGTGCCAGCAGCTCCATCGCAGCAGATACGCAGTATTTT. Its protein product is CASSSIAADTQYF.

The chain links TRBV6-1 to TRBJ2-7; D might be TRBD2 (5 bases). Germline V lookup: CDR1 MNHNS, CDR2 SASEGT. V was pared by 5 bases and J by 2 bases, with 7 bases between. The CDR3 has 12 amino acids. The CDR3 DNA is TGTGCCAGCAGTCACGGGGCCTACGAGCAGTACTTC. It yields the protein CASSHGAYEQYF.

This CDR3 reads CASSADSSYEQYF. The DNA for the CDR3 is TGTGCCAGCAGCGCGGACAGCTCCTACGAGCAGTACTTC. The gene calls are TRBV9 and TRBJ2-7, with a tentative D call TRBD1 (6 bases). V lost 3 bases to trimming and J lost 0 bases, with 7 bases between them. From germline, CDR1 is SGDLS and CDR2 YYNGEE. The CDR3 loop spans 13 amino acids.